Presented here are 21 T cell receptor beta chains from one specimen sequenced in a study of T cell repertoires in urothelial bladder cancer. Libraries were prepared by immunoSEQ multiplex PCR; TCRdb keeps only in-frame clonotypes and omits some of them. The table includes about 13,000 clones, 66% detected once. Input material: tumor-infiltrating cells from bladder cancer. The receptors were gathered from a human donor with urothelial carcinoma.

V is TRBV5-5 and J is TRBJ1-4, with D perhaps matching TRBD1 (6 bases). V was cut by 2 bases and J by 0 bases, with 11 bases left in between. CDR3 length equals 16 residues. CDR1 is SGHKS and CDR2 is YYEKEE in the germline V gene (reference sequence). The CDR3 region has the DNA TGTGCCAGCAGCTTTACAGGGACGACAACTAATGAAAAACTGTTTTTT. Translating it yields CASSFTGTTTNEKLFF.

The chain carries TRBV6-5 and TRBJ1-6, with D unclear. CDR3 length equals 14 residues. CDR1 and CDR2 (germline): MNHEY, SVGAGI. V was clipped by 6 bases and J by 4 bases, with 10 bases between them. CDR3 sequence reads: CASSPGVYNSPLHF. In DNA, the CDR3 is TGTGCCAGCAGCCCCGGGGTGTATAATTCACCCCTCCACTTT.

V gene TRBV5-1 combines with J gene TRBJ2-4; 7 positions match TRBD1. V shed 4 bases, J shed 3 bases, and the junction held 7 bases outside the gene matches. CDR1 and CDR2 (germline): SGHRS, YFSETQ. This CDR3 is 15 amino acids long. The CDR3 sequence is CASSRAGGSKNIQYF. The CDR3 bases are TGCGCCAGCAGCCGTGCAGGGGGAAGCAAAAACATTCAGTACTTC.

J is TRBJ2-3 and V is TRBV5-1, with 8 nucleotides matching TRBD2. The length of the CDR3 is 17 residues. Germline V gene data show CDR1 as SGHRS and CDR2 as YFSETQ. V was pared by 3 bases and J by 2 bases, with 11 bases of the junction left unmatched. The CDR3 here is CASSSPRRGVSTDTQYF. The CDR3 DNA is TGCGCCAGCAGCTCCCCGCGGCGGGGGGTTTCCACAGATACGCAGTATTTT.

This rearrangement joins TRBV7-3 to TRBJ2-3, with 13 bases identical to TRBD2. CDR3 length: 17 residues. The V and J ends lost 5 bases and 6 bases, in that order; junction bases with no gene match: 11. In germline, CDR1 is SGHTA, CDR2 FQGTGA. The DNA for the CDR3 is TGTGCCAGCAGCCCCACCCCCACTAGCGGGGGGGGTGATACGCAGTATTTT. Translated: CASSPTPTSGGGDTQYF.

This chain uses TRBV5-4 with TRBJ1-1; 8 positions agree with TRBD1. The CDR3 runs 15 residues. Germline V CDR1 and CDR2: SGHNT, YYREEE (reference sequence). The V segment lost 4 bases and the J segment 5 bases; nucleotides outside the gene matches: 10. The CDR3 nucleotides are TGTGCCAGCAGCCCGCCGGACAGGGTGTGGACTGAAGCTTTCTTT. Encoded protein: CASSPPDRVWTEAFF.

This clone was seen a single time. The rearrangement links TRBV7-2 to TRBJ2-5; 7 bases match TRBD1. This CDR3 is built from 15 residues. Germline CDR1 and CDR2: SGHTA and FQGNSA. The junction had 3 bases not matched to a gene; V was cut back by 0 bases and J by 2 bases. CDR3 in amino acids: CASSLAPGQQETQYF. CDR3 nucleotide sequence: TGTGCCAGCAGCTTAGCGCCGGGACAGCAAGAGACCCAGTACTTC.

The chain is built from TRBV5-4 and TRBJ2-5, with 7 bases fitting TRBD2. Germline V gene lookup returns CDR1 SGHNT and CDR2 YYREEE (reference sequence). This CDR3 is 14 amino acids long. The trim removed 2 bases at V and 3 bases at J, leaving 4 bases unmatched. Written as DNA, the CDR3 is TGTGCCAGCAGCTTCGGGGGGAGCGAAGAGACCCAGTACTTC. This codes for CASSFGGSEETQYF.

This chain connects TRBV7-2 to TRBJ1-1; maybe TRBD1 (6 bases). The CDR3 totals 14 residues. Per the germline V gene, CDR1 is SGHTA and CDR2 is FQGNSA. The V end was cut by 5 bases, the J end by 3 bases, with 13 bases between. The CDR3 loop reads CASSPRRGDTEAFF. DNA of the CDR3: TGTGCCAGCAGCCCCCGAAGGGGGGACACTGAAGCTTTCTTT.

This clone is medium-sized (0.01 to 0.1%). This sequence joins TRBV7-9 and TRBJ1-1, with D uncertain. In germline, CDR1 is SEHNR, CDR2 FQNEAQ (reference sequence). Trimming left V 1 base short and J 1 base short, with 7 bases between. The CDR3 sequence is 14 residues long. The CDR3 DNA is TGTGCCAGCAGCTTAGATTTCGGGAACACTGAAGCTTTCTTT. Protein: CASSLDFGNTEAFF.

The rearrangement uses TRBV7-3 and TRBJ2-3; 12 bases match TRBD2. J lost 1 base, V lost 4 bases, and 3 bases had no gene match. The length of the CDR3 is 16 residues. Looked up from germline, CDR1 is SGHTA and CDR2 is FQGTGA. The DNA of the CDR3 is TGTGCCAGCAGCTCCTCTAGCGGGGGGGGCACAGATACGCAGTATTTT. This gives the protein CASSSSSGGGTDTQYF.

The CDR3 DNA reads as TGTGCCAGCAGATCGACTAGCGGGAATCAAGATACGCAGTATTTT. It yields the protein CASRSTSGNQDTQYF. V gene TRBV6-6 combines with J gene TRBJ2-3, with 11 positions matching TRBD2. This CDR3 is 15 amino acids long. V shed 6 bases, J shed 5 bases, and the junction held 7 bases outside the gene matches. Germline V lookup: CDR1 MNHNY, CDR2 SVGAGI (reference sequence).

The rearrangement joins TRBV7-2 to TRBJ2-3, with TRBD2 as a possible D gene (6 bases). Trimming took off 1 base at V and 5 bases at J, with 10 bases between the two ends. The CDR3 covers 14 residues. The germline CDR1 and CDR2 sequences are SGHTA and FQGNSA. In DNA, the CDR3 is TGTGCCAGCAGCTTAGAGGCGGGGAAAGATACGCAGTATTTT. This codes for CASSLEAGKDTQYF. Variable domain in full (rest from reference TRBV7-2 and TRBJ2-3): GAGVSQSPSNKVTEKGKDVELRCDPISGHTALYWYRQSLGQGLEFLIYFQGNSAPDKSGLPSDRFSAERTGGSVSTLTIQRTQQEDSAVYLCASSLEAGKDTQYFGPGTRLTVL.

The V and J genes are TRBV6-4 and TRBJ2-2, with 9 bases aligning to TRBD1. Germline CDR1 MRHNA, CDR2 SNTAGT. The CDR3 has 14 residues. V was clipped by 2 bases and J by 6 bases; unmatched bases: 1. The CDR3 here is CASSDGQGSGELFF. In DNA form, the CDR3 reads TGTGCCAGCAGTGACGGACAGGGGTCCGGGGAGCTGTTTTTT.

This chain connects TRBV5-1 to TRBJ2-2; 11 bases align to TRBD1. The CDR3 covers 16 residues. Germline values: CDR1 SGHRS, CDR2 YFSETQ. The ends lost 3 bases at V and 5 bases at J; junction bases unmatched: 6. This CDR3 is CASSSSGDRGTGELFF. CDR3 nucleotide sequence: TGCGCCAGCAGCTCCTCGGGGGACAGGGGGACCGGGGAGCTGTTTTTT.

The chain couples TRBV7-3 to TRBJ2-2; no firm D call. This CDR3 is built from 13 residues. Per germline, CDR1 SGHTA and CDR2 FQGTGA. Trimming removed 4 bases from V and 4 bases from J, with 7 bases in between. The CDR3, as DNA: TGTGCCAGCAGCTATCACAGCACCGGGGAGCTGTTTTTT. Protein product: CASSYHSTGELFF.

The rearrangement links TRBV11-2 to TRBJ2-7; TRBD2 agrees at 12 bases. The V and J ends lost 4 bases and 0 bases, in that order; junction bases with no gene match: 4. From germline, CDR1 is SGHAT and CDR2 FQNNGV. CDR3 length: 16 amino acids. DNA for the CDR3: TGTGCCAGCAGCTCCGTGACTAGCGGGGGCTCCTACGAGCAGTACTTC. Its translation is CASSSVTSGGSYEQYF.

This clone was picked up one time. The chain carries TRBV6-6 and TRBJ1-1; possible D gene TRBD1, 6 bases. CDR1 is MNHNY, CDR2 SVGAGI, per germline (reference sequence). The CDR3 loop spans 11 amino acids. Trimming stripped 7 bases from V and 6 bases from J, with 9 bases between. The CDR3 bases are TGTGCCAGCACAGGGGTCCCTGAAGCTTTCTTT. Its translation is CASTGVPEAFF.

The rearrangement joins TRBV13 to TRBJ1-6; no definite D call. Per the germline V gene, CDR1 is PRHDT and CDR2 is FYEKMQ (reference sequence). Between the trimmed V and J ends, which lost 0 bases and 5 bases, there was a span of 5 bases. The CDR3 runs to 14 residues. As DNA, the CDR3 is TGTGCCAGCAGCTTAGGGGGTAATAATTCACCCCTCCACTTT. Protein: CASSLGGNNSPLHF.

This clone was observed a handful of times. J is TRBJ1-2 and V is TRBV6-6; 9 positions agree with TRBD1. Losses at the gene ends were 6 bases for V and 3 bases for J; bases not matched to a gene: 5. The CDR3 spans 14 residues. Germline CDR1 reads MNHNY; CDR2 reads SVGAGI (reference sequence). CDR3 sequence: CASRLGQGDYGYTF. The CDR3 nucleotides read TGTGCCAGCAGGTTGGGACAGGGTGACTATGGCTACACCTTC.

This chain joins TRBV9 and TRBJ2-7, with D hard to call. Deletions cut 5 bases from V and 5 bases from J, with 5 bases between. Germline V gene data show CDR1 as SGDLS and CDR2 as YYNGEE. The CDR3 spans 10 residues. CDR3 coding DNA: TGTGCCAGCAGTCAACACGAGCAGTACTTC. Encoded protein: CASSQHEQYF.